This TCR beta chain is drawn from a study of blood T cells in healthy people across ages. The CDR3 consists of 11 residues. V was pared by 6 bases and J by 8 bases, with 4 bases of the junction left unmatched. The germline V gene has CDR1 DFQATT and CDR2 SNEGSKA (reference sequence). On this clonotype itself: Its antigen is not known.

The authors ran a second PCR of about 6 to 12 cycles using a sample-barcoded 5' primer and a J-beta primer mix. TCRdb itself ran the 5' RACE reads through MiXCR, one entry per CDR3 protein. The sample lists more than 900,000 distinct CDR3 sequences; 20% to 25% were seen once. Study-level findings and limits: A roughly linear fall in TCR beta diversity per million T cells was seen with increasing age.

The sample also formed part of further work on T cells of mothers and their children.

Sequencing was carried out using blood. The chain uses TRBV20-1 and TRBJ2-1; 7 positions match TRBD1. This TCR came from a girl aged 2-10 years in good health. This CDR3 is CSARTGDEQFF. CDR3 sequence (DNA): TGCAGTGCCAGAACAGGGGATGAGCAGTTCTTC.